This TCR beta chain was recovered during a study of regulatory T cells in long-lasting Graves disease. Investigators prepared the TCR beta libraries by applying iRepertoire HTBI primers and Arm-PCR of CDR3 regions. A single record per CDR3 protein comes from TCRdb applying MiXCR to the multiplex PCR reads. Seen here are about 660,000 distinct CDR3 sequences, around 30% observed once, and the top ten hold 40% to 55%. This clonotype was seen only a few times. Indicated time point: persistent/refractory GD, antithyroid drugs over 5 years with positive TRAb. PBMC RNA was the source of the TCR library. The patient group derived from an endocrinology department in Xi'an, China. The sequence came from a female donor with Graves disease. The specimen comprised peripheral blood mononuclear cells (PBMCs), sampled when the disease was refractory, from a patient treated with antithyroid drugs.

CDR3 amino acids: CASSLIGGNEQYF. In nucleotides, the CDR3 is TGTGCCAGCAGCTTGATCGGGGGAAACGAGCAGTACTTC. This rearrangement joins TRBV7-2 to TRBJ2-7; weak D call: TRBD2 (6 bases). The CDR3 is 13 amino acids. Germline CDR1 and CDR2: SGHTA and FQGNSA. The ends were cut back, 3 bases at V and 5 bases at J, with 11 bases in the middle.